This entry lists 29 T cell receptor beta chains sequenced from one sample in a study of T cell changes during pregnancy in multiple sclerosis (dated by TCRdb to about 2019). Receptor libraries were prepared by the immunoSEQ multiplex PCR assay. TCRdb obtained this table from immuneACCESS and retained in-frame rearrangements with V and J assigned. These tables miss some clones; where compared with another copy, unresolved V genes account for less than half of the shortfall, and the remainder is unexplained. This sample lists about 67,000 clones; roughly nine tenths were detected once. Together, the top ten hold 1.4% of the sample. The starting material was peripheral blood, obtained in the second trimester of pregnancy. The receptors were sampled from a female donor with multiple sclerosis, enrolled in a pregnancy study.

The chain employs TRBV2 and TRBJ2-2; the match to TRBD2 covers 13 bases. The CDR3 loop spans 18 amino acids. The germline V gene encodes CDR1 SNHLY and CDR2 FYNNEI. J lost 5 bases, V lost 6 bases, and 12 bases had no gene match. Here the CDR3 DNA reads TGTGCCAGCAGGGAAACTAGCGGGAGGGCCGTTGGGACCGGGGAGCTGTTTTTT. Translated, it gives CASRETSGRAVGTGELFF.

The rearrangement uses TRBV2 and TRBJ2-3, with D maybe TRBD2 (5 bases). The germline gives CDR1 SNHLY, CDR2 FYNNEI. This CDR3 comprises 14 residues. The V gene lost 7 bases and the J gene lost 2 bases, with 13 bases spanning the gap. DNA for the CDR3: TGTGCCAGCAATGGAGGTCCGATCACAGATACGCAGTATTTT. Protein sequence: CASNGGPITDTQYF.

CDR3 bases: TGTGCCAGCAGCTTTCCGGGAGAGACCCAGTACTTC. It encodes CASSFPGETQYF. J is TRBJ2-5 and V is TRBV11-2, with no clear D. The CDR3 length is 12 residues. Trimming stripped 3 bases from V and 4 bases from J, with 6 bases between. Germline assignment: CDR1 SGHAT and CDR2 FQNNGV.

The J gene is TRBJ1-1, the V gene TRBV5-1; no reliable D call. Germline V CDR1 and CDR2: SGHRS, YFSETQ. The CDR3 has 20 amino acids. Trimming took 1 base from V and 0 from J, leaving 25 bases between them. CDR3 in DNA: TGCGCCAGCAGCTTGTTCGGGAGTTGGTCCTCAAATCCGGTGAACACTGAAGCTTTCTTT. This sequence encodes CASSLFGSWSSNPVNTEAFF.

The chain combines TRBV11-2 with TRBJ1-2; D gene uncertain. The CDR3 length is 16 residues. Trimming removed 5 bases from V and 3 bases from J, with 19 bases in between. Germline loops: CDR1 SGHAT, CDR2 FQNNGV. CDR3 sequence: CASSMSGEGIDYGYTF. CDR3 nucleotide sequence: TGTGCCAGCAGCATGTCCGGGGAAGGTATTGACTATGGCTACACCTTC.

This clone was observed a few times. The chain couples TRBV19 to TRBJ1-1, with TRBD1 matching over 9 bases. The CDR3 extends over 14 amino acids. V trimming: 5 bases; J trimming: 1 base; junction bases outside the gene matches: 2. CDR1 is LNHDA, CDR2 SQIVND, per germline (reference sequence). The CDR3 loop is CASSVQGANTEAFF. CDR3 sequence (DNA): TGTGCCAGTAGTGTACAGGGGGCGAACACTGAAGCTTTCTTT.

The chain joins TRBV5-3 to TRBJ1-1, with D maybe TRBD1 (5 bases). TRBV5-3 is an ORF, with its function uncertain. This CDR3 spans 13 amino acids. V lost 1 base to trimming and J lost 11 bases, with 15 bases between them. CDR3 in DNA: TGTGCCAGAAGCTTGTGGGCAGGGCCCAGGGCTTTCTTT. It codes for CARSLWAGPRAFF.

This clone was seen just once. The V gene is TRBV28, the J gene TRBJ1-2; D gene ambiguous. Germline V gives CDR1 MDHEN, CDR2 SYDVKM. The CDR3 is 13 residues long. Trimming stripped 6 bases from V and 7 bases from J, with 15 bases between. The DNA for the CDR3 is TGTGCCAGCAGCCCGCAGGTGTTGCTTGGCTACACCTTC. Translating gives CASSPQVLLGYTF.

This clone was detected only a few times. This sequence joins TRBV10-3 and TRBJ1-1; D may be TRBD1 (5 bases). This CDR3 is 15 amino acids long. Germline V gives CDR1 ENHRY, CDR2 SYGVKD. V gave up 5 bases and J gave up 0 bases, with 13 bases separating them. CDR3 bases: TGTGCCATCAGTTTTAGCGGGGCAATGAACACTGAAGCTTTCTTT. Amino acid sequence: CAISFSGAMNTEAFF.

The chain joins TRBV19 to TRBJ1-1; D might be TRBD1 (5 bases). The germline gives CDR1 LNHDA, CDR2 SQIVND (reference sequence). The CDR3 is made up of 15 amino acids. The V gene lost 6 bases and the J gene lost 3 bases, with 17 bases spanning the gap. The CDR3 spells CASSPPGVGDTEAFF. The DNA of the CDR3 is TGTGCCAGTAGCCCCCCGGGGGTAGGGGACACTGAAGCTTTCTTT. The whole variable domain, filled in from reference TRBV19 and TRBJ1-1, reads DGGITQSPKYLFRKEGQNVTLSCEQNLNHDAMYWYRQDPGQGLRLIYYSQIVNDFQKGDIAEGYSVSREKKESFPLTVTSAQKNPTAFYLCASSPPGVGDTEAFFGQGTRLTVV.

This sequence joins TRBV7-9 and TRBJ1-5, with 7 bases fitting TRBD1. The J segment lost 0 bases and the V segment lost 4 bases, leaving 6 bases of the junction unmatched. This CDR3 is built from 16 residues. Per germline, CDR1 SEHNR and CDR2 FQNEAQ (reference sequence). The CDR3: CASSSGTDYSNQPQHF. As DNA, the CDR3 is TGTGCCAGCAGCTCCGGGACAGACTATAGCAATCAGCCCCAGCATTTT. Full variable domain (rest looked up from reference TRBV7-9 and TRBJ1-5): DTGVSQNPRHKITKRGQNVTFRCDPISEHNRLYWYRQTLGQGPEFLTYFQNEAQLEKSRLLSDRFSAERPKGSFSTLEIQRTEQGDSAMYLCASSSGTDYSNQPQHFGDGTRLSIL.

This chain links TRBV2 with TRBJ2-3; 9 nucleotides align to TRBD1. CDR3 length: 16 residues. Trimming cost V 7 bases and J 6 bases; bases outside gene matches: 14. Germline V gene data show CDR1 as SNHLY and CDR2 as FYNNEI. The CDR3 sequence: CASTEAPGQGWDTQYF. The CDR3 nucleotides read TGTGCCAGCACCGAGGCCCCGGGACAGGGTTGGGATACGCAGTATTTT.

V usage is TRBV27 and J usage is TRBJ1-2; 7 bases line up with TRBD1. The germline V gene encodes CDR1 MNHEY and CDR2 SMNVEV (reference sequence). The CDR3 totals 15 residues. Trimming cost V 6 bases and J 2 bases; bases outside gene matches: 9. DNA for the CDR3: TGTGCCAGCAGCTTGACAGGGTTTCAGAACTATGGCTACACCTTC. Translation: CASSLTGFQNYGYTF.

The rearrangement uses TRBV29-1 and TRBJ2-3; D might be TRBD1 (6 bases). From germline, CDR1 is SQVTM and CDR2 ANQGSEA. V was cut by 0 bases and J by 5 bases, with 12 bases left in between. This CDR3 contains 14 residues. The CDR3 DNA sequence: TGCAGCGTTGAAGATAGGGGGAGTGGAGATACGCAGTATTTT. Amino acids: CSVEDRGSGDTQYF.

The gene calls are TRBV7-9 and TRBJ1-1; a possible D gene is TRBD1 (5 bases). The CDR3 has 14 residues. Germline V gives CDR1 SEHNR, CDR2 FQNEAQ (reference sequence). Trimming removed 5 bases at V and 10 bases at J, with 20 bases between. The chain's CDR3 is CASSLPGAGRGAFF. CDR3 bases: TGTGCCAGCAGCCTCCCTGGAGCAGGGCGCGGAGCTTTCTTT.

This chain uses TRBV5-6 with TRBJ2-2, with D possibly TRBD1 on 6 matching bases. Trimming took off 6 bases at V and 3 bases at J, with 15 bases between the two ends. This CDR3 contains 15 residues. Germline-derived CDR1 and CDR2 are SGHDT and YYEEEE. The CDR3 is CASKRGGSDTGELFF. CDR3 nucleotides: TGTGCCAGCAAAAGAGGGGGATCGGACACCGGGGAGCTGTTTTTT. The variable domain in full, completed from reference TRBV5-6 and TRBJ2-2, reads DAGVTQSPTHLIKTRGQQVTLRCSPKSGHDTVSWYQQALGQGPQFIFQYYEEEERQRGNFPDRFSGHQFPNYSSELNVNALLLGDSALYLCASKRGGSDTGELFFGEGSRLTVL.

J is TRBJ1-1 and V is TRBV5-1, with 7 bases that match TRBD1. V shed 0 bases and J 3 bases; nucleotides not matched to a gene: 2. The CDR3 extends over 14 amino acids. Per the germline V gene, CDR1 is SGHRS and CDR2 is YFSETQ. The CDR3 sequence: CASSLGQGYTEAFF. Here the CDR3 DNA reads TGCGCCAGCAGCTTGGGACAGGGTTACACTGAAGCTTTCTTT.

The V gene is TRBV19, the J gene TRBJ1-5; D perhaps matches TRBD1 (6 bases). There are 15 residues in the CDR3. From germline, CDR1 is LNHDA and CDR2 SQIVND (reference sequence). The V and J ends lost 9 bases and 8 bases respectively, with 23 bases between them. CDR3 DNA sequence: TGTGCCAGCCGGCAGATCAAAGGGGGGGAGAAGCCCCAGCATTTT. This sequence encodes CASRQIKGGEKPQHF. Together with reference TRBV19 and TRBJ1-5, the CDR3 gives the full variable domain: DGGITQSPKYLFRKEGQNVTLSCEQNLNHDAMYWYRQDPGQGLRLIYYSQIVNDFQKGDIAEGYSVSREKKESFPLTVTSAQKNPTAFYLCASRQIKGGEKPQHFGDGTRLSIL.

V gene TRBV5-6 combines with J gene TRBJ2-1; 7 bases map to TRBD1. The germline V gene encodes CDR1 SGHDT and CDR2 YYEEEE. J lost 5 bases, V lost 0 bases, and 5 bases had no gene match. CDR3 length: 15 amino acids. The CDR3 here is CASSLEDRFNNEQFF. The CDR3 DNA reads as TGTGCCAGCAGCTTGGAGGACAGGTTCAACAATGAGCAGTTCTTC.

This sequence joins TRBV7-9 and TRBJ2-7; 7 bases agree with TRBD1. V shed 5 bases, J shed 0 bases, and the junction held 13 bases outside the gene matches. CDR1 SEHNR and CDR2 FQNEAQ come from the germline V gene (reference sequence). CDR3 length equals 17 residues. The CDR3: CASSTPGTAIFSYEQYF. CDR3 sequence (DNA): TGTGCCAGCAGCACACCCGGGACAGCTATTTTCTCCTACGAGCAGTACTTC.

This clone was detected a few times. The chain recombines TRBV6-4 with TRBJ1-1; D is unresolved. The V end lost 0 bases, the J end lost 2 bases, and 16 bases lay between the germline ends. Per germline, CDR1 MRHNA and CDR2 SNTAGT. This CDR3 spans 17 amino acids. Written as DNA, the CDR3 is TGTGCCAGCAGTGACTCTAGAGGGAGGCCGGATAACACTGAAGCTTTCTTT. Its translation is CASSDSRGRPDNTEAFF.

The chain employs TRBV6-1 and TRBJ1-3; D uncertain. The CDR3 sequence is 16 residues long. Trimming left V 1 base short and J 2 bases short, with 12 bases between. Germline V lookup: CDR1 MNHNS, CDR2 SASEGT. The CDR3 loop is CASSEEAGITGNTIYF. Here the CDR3 DNA reads TGTGCCAGCAGTGAAGAGGCAGGAATTACTGGAAACACCATATATTTT.

The genes are TRBV30 and TRBJ2-7, with 9 bases lining up with TRBD1. Germline V gene data show CDR1 as GTSNPN and CDR2 as SVGIG (reference sequence). The V segment lost 3 bases and the J segment 5 bases; nucleotides outside the gene matches: 8. This CDR3 has 14 residues. The CDR3 spells CAWSAGTGWDEQYF. For the CDR3, the DNA is TGTGCCTGGAGCGCTGGGACAGGGTGGGACGAGCAGTACTTC.

The chain employs TRBV18 and TRBJ1-2; 11 bases map to TRBD1. The ends lost 3 bases at V and 10 bases at J; junction bases unmatched: 10. The CDR3 runs 15 residues. Germline CDR1 is KGHSH and CDR2 is LQKENI. CDR3 DNA: TGTGCCAGCTCACCGGACCCGGGGACAGGGGGATACTACACCTTC. Translating it yields CASSPDPGTGGYYTF.

The chain uses TRBV19 and TRBJ2-1, with a weak D call TRBD2 (5 bases). This CDR3 is built from 14 residues. V shed 6 bases and J shed 4 bases, with 13 bases lying between them. Looked up from germline, CDR1 is LNHDA and CDR2 is SQIVND (reference sequence). The CDR3 sequence is CASRYGGQYNEQFF. In nucleotides, the CDR3 is TGTGCCAGTAGGTATGGCGGGCAATACAATGAGCAGTTCTTC.

This chain joins TRBV13 and TRBJ1-2; 7 positions agree with TRBD1. Germline trimming cut 1 base from V and 8 bases from J; bases unmatched to any gene: 1. Per the germline V gene, CDR1 is PRHDT and CDR2 is FYEKMQ (reference sequence). The CDR3 consists of 12 residues. The CDR3 region has the DNA TGTGCCAGCAGCTTAGAGGGGGCGGGCTACACCTTC. Its translation: CASSLEGAGYTF.

The J gene is TRBJ2-1, the V gene TRBV25-1; 8 positions agree with TRBD1. The CDR3 is 16 residues long. In germline, CDR1 is MGHDK, CDR2 SYGVNS. Trimming at V came to 3 bases and at J to 4 bases, leaving 8 bases not matched to a gene. The CDR3 region has the DNA TGTGCCAGCAGTGATATAGGGACAGGTCCGTACAATGAGCAGTTCTTC. Translation gives CASSDIGTGPYNEQFF.

The chain joins TRBV4-3 to TRBJ2-5, with a tentative D call TRBD2 (5 bases). Germline V gene data show CDR1 as LGHNA and CDR2 as YSLEER. V lost 1 base and J lost 1, with 10 bases in between. The CDR3 spans 15 residues. Here the CDR3 reads CASSQGVGLQETQYF. CDR3 bases: TGCGCCAGCAGCCAAGGGGTCGGACTCCAAGAGACCCAGTACTTC.

The chain is built from TRBV5-1 and TRBJ2-3, with D maybe TRBD2 (6 bases). CDR1 is SGHRS and CDR2 is YFSETQ in the germline V gene. The CDR3 sequence is 14 residues long. The V end was cut by 4 bases, the J end by 5 bases, with 14 bases between. For the CDR3, the DNA is TGCGCCAGCAGCATCGGGACTTTTGAAGATACGCAGTATTTT. Translation: CASSIGTFEDTQYF.